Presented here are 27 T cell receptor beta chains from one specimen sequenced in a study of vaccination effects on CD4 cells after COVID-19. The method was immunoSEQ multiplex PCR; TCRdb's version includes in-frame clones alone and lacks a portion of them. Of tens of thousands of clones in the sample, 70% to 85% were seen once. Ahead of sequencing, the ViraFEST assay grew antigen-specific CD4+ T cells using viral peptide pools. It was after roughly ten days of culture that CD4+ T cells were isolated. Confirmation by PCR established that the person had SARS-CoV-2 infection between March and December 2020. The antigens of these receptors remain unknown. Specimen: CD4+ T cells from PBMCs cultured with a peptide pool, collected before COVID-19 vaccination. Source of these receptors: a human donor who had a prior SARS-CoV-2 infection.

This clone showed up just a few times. The CDR3 bases are TGTGCCAGCAGCTTTTCACACGCCACAGATACGCAGTATTTT. This translates into CASSFSHATDTQYF. The J gene is TRBJ2-3, the V gene TRBV7-3; D not certain. Trimming took off 3 bases at V and 2 bases at J, with 9 bases between the two ends. Germline V gene sequence: CDR1 SGHTA, CDR2 FQGTGA. The CDR3 extends over 14 amino acids.

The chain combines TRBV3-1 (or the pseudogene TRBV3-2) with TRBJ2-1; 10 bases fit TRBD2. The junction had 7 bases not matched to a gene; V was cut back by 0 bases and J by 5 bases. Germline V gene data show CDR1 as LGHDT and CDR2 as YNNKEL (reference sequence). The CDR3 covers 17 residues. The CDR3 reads CASSQERLAGVHNEQFF. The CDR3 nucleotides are TGTGCCAGCAGCCAAGAGCGTCTAGCGGGAGTCCACAATGAGCAGTTCTTC.

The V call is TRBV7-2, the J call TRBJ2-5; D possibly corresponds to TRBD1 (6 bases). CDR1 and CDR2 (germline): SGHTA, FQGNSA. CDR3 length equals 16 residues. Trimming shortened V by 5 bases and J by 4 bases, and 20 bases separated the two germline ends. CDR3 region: CASSQQLIQGRETQYF. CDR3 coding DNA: TGTGCCAGCAGCCAGCAGCTTATCCAGGGGCGAGAGACCCAGTACTTC.

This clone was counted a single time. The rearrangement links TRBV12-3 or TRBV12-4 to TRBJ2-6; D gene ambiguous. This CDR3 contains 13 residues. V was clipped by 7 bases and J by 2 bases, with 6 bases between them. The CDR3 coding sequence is TGTGCCAGCATCGGCGCTGGGGCCAACGTCCTGACTTTC. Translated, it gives CASIGAGANVLTF.

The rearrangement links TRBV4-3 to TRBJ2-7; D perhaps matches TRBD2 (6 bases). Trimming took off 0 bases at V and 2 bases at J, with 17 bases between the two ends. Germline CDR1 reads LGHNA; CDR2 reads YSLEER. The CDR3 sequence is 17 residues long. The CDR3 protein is CASSQEGPGELAYEQYF. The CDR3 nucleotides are TGCGCCAGCAGCCAAGAAGGTCCGGGGGAGTTGGCCTACGAGCAGTACTTC.

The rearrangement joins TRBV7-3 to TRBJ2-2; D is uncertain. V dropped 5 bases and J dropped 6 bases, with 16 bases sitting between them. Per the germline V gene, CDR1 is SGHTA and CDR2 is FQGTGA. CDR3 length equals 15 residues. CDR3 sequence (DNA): TGTGCCAGCAGCGTCGCCGGGTCGGTTTCCGGGGAGCTGTTTTTT. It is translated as CASSVAGSVSGELFF.

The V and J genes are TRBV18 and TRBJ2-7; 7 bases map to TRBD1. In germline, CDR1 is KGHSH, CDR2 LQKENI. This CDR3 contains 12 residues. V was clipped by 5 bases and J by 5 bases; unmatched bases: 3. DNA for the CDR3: TGTGCCAGCTCAACGACAGGGAACGAGCAGTACTTC. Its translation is CASSTTGNEQYF.

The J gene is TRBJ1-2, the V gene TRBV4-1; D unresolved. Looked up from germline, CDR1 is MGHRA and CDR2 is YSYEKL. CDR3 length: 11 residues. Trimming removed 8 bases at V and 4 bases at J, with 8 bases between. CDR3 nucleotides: TGCGCCAGCGGAAACAGCTATGGCTACACCTTC. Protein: CASGNSYGYTF.

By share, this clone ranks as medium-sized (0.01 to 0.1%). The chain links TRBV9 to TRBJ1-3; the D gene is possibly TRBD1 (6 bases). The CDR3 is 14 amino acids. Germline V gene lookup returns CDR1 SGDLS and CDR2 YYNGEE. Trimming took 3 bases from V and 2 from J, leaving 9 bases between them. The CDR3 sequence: CASSARGPGNTIYF. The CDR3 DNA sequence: TGTGCCAGCAGCGCCAGGGGACCTGGAAACACCATATATTTT.

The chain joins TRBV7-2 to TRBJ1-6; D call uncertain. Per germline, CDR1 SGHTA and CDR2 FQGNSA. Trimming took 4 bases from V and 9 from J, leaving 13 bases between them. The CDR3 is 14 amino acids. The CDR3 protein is CASSSDHGFSPLHF. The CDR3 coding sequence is TGTGCCAGCAGCTCCGATCACGGATTTTCACCCCTCCACTTT. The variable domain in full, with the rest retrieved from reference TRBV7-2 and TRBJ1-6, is GAGVSQSPSNKVTEKGKDVELRCDPISGHTALYWYRQSLGQGLEFLIYFQGNSAPDKSGLPSDRFSAERTGGSVSTLTIQRTQQEDSAVYLCASSSDHGFSPLHFGNGTRLTVT.

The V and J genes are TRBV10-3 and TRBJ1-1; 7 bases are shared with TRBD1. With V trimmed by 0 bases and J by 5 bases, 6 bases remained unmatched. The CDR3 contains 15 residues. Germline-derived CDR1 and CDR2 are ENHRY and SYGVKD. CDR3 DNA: TGTGCCATCAGTGAGTCGGTTAGGGGGCGGACTGAAGCTTTCTTT. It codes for CAISESVRGRTEAFF.

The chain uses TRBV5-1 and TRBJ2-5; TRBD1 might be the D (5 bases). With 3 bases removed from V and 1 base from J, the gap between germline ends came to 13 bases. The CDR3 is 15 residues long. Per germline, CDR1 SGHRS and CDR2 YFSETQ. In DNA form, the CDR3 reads TGCGCCAGCAGCTCCACGCGACAGACCCAAGAGACCCAGTACTTC. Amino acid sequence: CASSSTRQTQETQYF.

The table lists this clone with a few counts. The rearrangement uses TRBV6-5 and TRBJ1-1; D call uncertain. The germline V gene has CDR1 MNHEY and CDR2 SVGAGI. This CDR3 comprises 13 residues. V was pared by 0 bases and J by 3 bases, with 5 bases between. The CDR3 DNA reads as TGTGCCAGCAGTTACTCTGCCGACACTGAAGCTTTCTTT. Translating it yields CASSYSADTEAFF.

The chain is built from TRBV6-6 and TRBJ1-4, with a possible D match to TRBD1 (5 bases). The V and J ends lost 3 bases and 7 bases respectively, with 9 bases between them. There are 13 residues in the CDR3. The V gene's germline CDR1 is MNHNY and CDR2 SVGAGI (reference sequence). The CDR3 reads CASSYSGTEKLFF. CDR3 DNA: TGTGCCAGCAGTTATTCCGGGACTGAAAAACTGTTTTTT.

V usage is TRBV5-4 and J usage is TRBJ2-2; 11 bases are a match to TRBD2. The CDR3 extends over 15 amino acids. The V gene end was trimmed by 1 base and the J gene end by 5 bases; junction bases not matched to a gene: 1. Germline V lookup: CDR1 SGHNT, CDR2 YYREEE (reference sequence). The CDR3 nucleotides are TGTGCCAGCAGCTTGCTAGCGGGAGGAACCGGGGAGCTGTTTTTT. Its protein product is CASSLLAGGTGELFF. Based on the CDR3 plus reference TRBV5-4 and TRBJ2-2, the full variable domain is ETGVTQSPTHLIKTRGQQVTLRCSSQSGHNTVSWYQQALGQGPQFIFQYYREEENGRGNFPPRFSGLQFPNYSSELNVNALELDDSALYLCASSLLAGGTGELFFGEGSRLTVL.

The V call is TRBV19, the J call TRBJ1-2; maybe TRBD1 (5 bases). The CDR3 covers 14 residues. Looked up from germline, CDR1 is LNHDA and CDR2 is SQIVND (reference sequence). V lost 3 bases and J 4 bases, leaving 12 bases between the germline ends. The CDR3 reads CASSIQGVVYGYTF. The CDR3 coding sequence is TGTGCCAGTAGTATTCAGGGAGTAGTCTATGGCTACACCTTC.

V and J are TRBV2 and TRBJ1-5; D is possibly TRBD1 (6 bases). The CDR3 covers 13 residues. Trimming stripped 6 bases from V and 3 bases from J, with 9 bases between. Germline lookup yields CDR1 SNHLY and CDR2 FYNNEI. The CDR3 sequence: CASSGQNNQPQHF. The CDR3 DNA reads TGTGCCAGCAGCGGACAGAACAATCAGCCCCAGCATTTT.

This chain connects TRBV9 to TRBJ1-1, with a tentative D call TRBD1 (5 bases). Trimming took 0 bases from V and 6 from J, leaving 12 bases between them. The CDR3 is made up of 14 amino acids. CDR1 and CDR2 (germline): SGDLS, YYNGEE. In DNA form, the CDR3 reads TGTGCCAGCAGCGTAGGGGTGGGGCAGTCTGAAGCTTTCTTT. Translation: CASSVGVGQSEAFF.

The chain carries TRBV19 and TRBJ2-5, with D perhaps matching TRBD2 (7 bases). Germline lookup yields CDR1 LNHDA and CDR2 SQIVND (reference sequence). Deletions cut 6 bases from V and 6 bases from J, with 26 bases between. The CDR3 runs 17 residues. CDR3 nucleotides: TGTGCCAGTAGCCTCAGGGGAACCGGGGGGACGGGACAGACCCAGTACTTC. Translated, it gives CASSLRGTGGTGQTQYF.

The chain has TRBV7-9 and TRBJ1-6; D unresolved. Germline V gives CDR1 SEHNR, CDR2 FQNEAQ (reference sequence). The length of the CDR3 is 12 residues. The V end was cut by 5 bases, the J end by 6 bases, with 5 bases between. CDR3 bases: TGTGCCAGCAGCATTCTTAATTCACCCCTCCACTTT. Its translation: CASSILNSPLHF.

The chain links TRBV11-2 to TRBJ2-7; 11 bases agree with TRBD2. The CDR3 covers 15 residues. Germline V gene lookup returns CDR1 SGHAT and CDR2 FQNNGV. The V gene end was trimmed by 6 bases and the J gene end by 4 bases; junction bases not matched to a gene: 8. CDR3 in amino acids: CASRPSSGRLYEQYF. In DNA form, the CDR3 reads TGTGCCAGCAGACCCTCTAGCGGGAGGTTGTACGAGCAGTACTTC. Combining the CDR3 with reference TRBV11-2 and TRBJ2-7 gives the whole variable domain EAGVAQSPRYKIIEKRQSVAFWCNPISGHATLYWYQQILGQGPKLLIQFQNNGVVDDSQLPKDRFSAERLKGVDSTLKIQPAKLEDSAVYLCASRPSSGRLYEQYFGPGTRLTVT.

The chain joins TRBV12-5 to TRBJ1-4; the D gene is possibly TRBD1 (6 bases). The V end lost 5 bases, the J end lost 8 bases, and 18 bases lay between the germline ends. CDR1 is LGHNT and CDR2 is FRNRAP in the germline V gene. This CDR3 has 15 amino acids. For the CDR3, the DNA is TGTGCTAGTGGTGATTACAGGCGGGACACCGAAAAACTGTTTTTT. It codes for CASGDYRRDTEKLFF.

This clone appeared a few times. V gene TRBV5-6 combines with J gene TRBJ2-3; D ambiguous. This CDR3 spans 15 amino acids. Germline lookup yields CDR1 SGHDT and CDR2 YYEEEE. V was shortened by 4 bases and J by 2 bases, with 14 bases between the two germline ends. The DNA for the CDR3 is TGTGCCAGCAGCCAAACCCACCAGTACACAGATACGCAGTATTTT. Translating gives CASSQTHQYTDTQYF.

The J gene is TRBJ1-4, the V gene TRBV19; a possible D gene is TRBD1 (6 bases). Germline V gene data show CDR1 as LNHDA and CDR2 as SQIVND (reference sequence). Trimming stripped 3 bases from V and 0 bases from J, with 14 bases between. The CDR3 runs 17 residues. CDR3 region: CASSMWGGPATNEKLFF. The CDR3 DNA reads TGTGCCAGTAGTATGTGGGGGGGGCCCGCAACTAATGAAAAACTGTTTTTT.

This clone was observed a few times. In DNA, the CDR3 is TGTGCCAGCAGTGAAACTCCCCCTGGGGGCAATCAGCCCCAGCATTTT. It is translated as CASSETPPGGNQPQHF. This sequence joins TRBV2 and TRBJ1-5; D gene unclear. V was clipped by 2 bases and J by 2 bases, with 13 bases between them. Germline assignment: CDR1 SNHLY and CDR2 FYNNEI. The CDR3 is 16 residues long.

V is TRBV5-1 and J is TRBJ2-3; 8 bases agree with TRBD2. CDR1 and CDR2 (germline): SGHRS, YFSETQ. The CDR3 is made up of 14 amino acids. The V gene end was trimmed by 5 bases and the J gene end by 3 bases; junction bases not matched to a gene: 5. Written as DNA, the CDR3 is TGCGCCAGCAGAAGGACTAGCAGGACAGATACGCAGTATTTT. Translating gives CASRRTSRTDTQYF.

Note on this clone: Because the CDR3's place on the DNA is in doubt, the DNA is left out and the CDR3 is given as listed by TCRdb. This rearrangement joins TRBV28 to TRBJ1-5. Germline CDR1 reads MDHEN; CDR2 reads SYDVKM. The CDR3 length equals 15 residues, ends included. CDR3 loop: CASRPSGQGAQPQHF.